The rows below give T cell receptor beta chains drawn from one sample of a study of blood T cells in healthy people across ages. From the 5' RACE reads, TCRdb called clonotypes with MiXCR, one entry per CDR3 protein. This sample has fewer than 950,000 distinct CDR3 sequences; approximately 35% occur once, and the top ten carry 13%. Sequencing was done on a sample of blood. The origin of the receptors is a man younger than 30 in good health. Both conserved end residues are part of each CDR3. D genes are given only for firm matches. Size is omitted from some rows. Given values are once, few, many or a class for expanded clones.

clone_size	d_call	v_call	j_call	cdr3_nt	cdr3_aa
once	TRBD1	TRBV5-5	TRBJ2-7	TGTGCCAGCAGCTTGGTTACAGGGGTCCCCTACGAGCAGTACTTC	CASSLVTGVPYEQYF
.	.	TRBV6-4	TRBJ1-1	TGTGCCAGCGCTTCCTCCGGGAGCACTGAAGCTTTCTTT	CASASSGSTEAFF
.	.	TRBV4-1	TRBJ1-6	TGCGCCAGCAGCCAAGAGTCAGGCTATAATTCACCCCTCCACTTT	CASSQESGYNSPLHF
few	.	TRBV20-1	TRBJ2-2	TGCAGTGCTAGAACGACTAGGGCCCCCGGGGAGCTGTTTTTT	CSARTTRAPGELFF
few	TRBD1	TRBV2	TRBJ2-4	TGTGCCAGCAGTGTGGACAGGGGGAAAAACATTCAGTACTTC	CASSVDRGKNIQYF
.	TRBD1	TRBV12-3/TRBV12-4	TRBJ1-5	TGTGCCAGCAGCCAAGGGACAGGGGATCAGCCCCAGCATTTT	CASSQGTGDQPQHF
.	.	TRBV9	TRBJ1-1	TGTGCCAGCAGCGTAGGTGGGGGGAGGAACACTGAAGCTTTCTTT	CASSVGGGRNTEAFF
few	TRBD1	TRBV4-3	TRBJ2-5	TGCGCCAGCAGCCAAGACGCATTTGGGACAGAAGAGACCCAGTACTTC	CASSQDAFGTEETQYF
.	.	TRBV30	TRBJ1-5	TGTGCCTGGAGTGTAGGTCAGCCCCAGCATTTT	CAWSVGQPQHF
once	.	TRBV10-3	TRBJ2-1	TGTGCCATCAGTGAGGAAGGCGACAGATACAATGAGCAGTTCTTC	CAISEEGDRYNEQFF
.	TRBD2	TRBV6-5	TRBJ2-3	TGTGCCAGCAGTTACTCGGAGGGGGGACTAGAGATAACAGATACGCAGTATTTT	CASSYSEGGLEITDTQYF
.	TRBD1	TRBV19	TRBJ2-7	TGTGCCAGTAGTACCCCGGACAGGGTCCACGAGCAGTACTTC	CASSTPDRVHEQYF
.	.	TRBV30	TRBJ2-7	TGTGCCTGGAGTGTGTTGCCGGGGTACGAGCAGTACTTC	CAWSVLPGYEQYF
.	TRBD1	TRBV4-1	TRBJ1-6	TGCGCCAGCAGCCAAGTGGGACAGGGCGGGTCACCCCTCCACTTT	CASSQVGQGGSPLHF
once	.	TRBV6-5	TRBJ2-7	TGTGCCAGCAGCCCCTTAGCAGGGGACTCCCACGAGCAGTACTTC	CASSPLAGDSHEQYF
few	.	TRBV20-1	TRBJ2-1	TGCAGTGCTAGGCCTACAGGGTTGAGTGAGCAGTTCTTC	CSARPTGLSEQFF
once	TRBD1	TRBV10-3	TRBJ1-2	TGTGCCATCAGTGAGCCGGGACAGGGACCCAACTATGGCTACACCTTC	CAISEPGQGPNYGYTF